Shown below are 32 T cell receptor beta chains from a single sample sequenced in a study of PD-1 blockade in classical Hodgkin lymphoma. Only in-frame clones appear in the TCRdb table, and some are missing; sequencing was by immunoSEQ multiplex PCR. The sample contains around 6,200 clones, less than 80% of which appear only once. Brentuximab vedotin exposure varied, and every patient relapsed after autologous stem cell transplantation. The authors purified CD4+ T cells from thawed PBMCs by magnetic negative selection. Sequencing was performed on CD4+ T cells from blood, taken at baseline. These receptors were taken from a human donor with classical Hodgkin lymphoma.

This clone was counted a few times. The chain carries TRBV25-1 and TRBJ2-7, with 9 bases lining up with TRBD1. The germline V gene encodes CDR1 MGHDK and CDR2 SYGVNS. This CDR3 has 16 amino acids. V was clipped by 3 bases and J by 5 bases; unmatched bases: 11. The CDR3: CASSDHRDRVRNEQYF. CDR3 sequence (DNA): TGTGCCAGCAGTGACCACCGGGACAGGGTTCGGAACGAGCAGTACTTC.

The genes are TRBV6-5 and TRBJ1-2, with D possibly matching TRBD1 (5 bases). The CDR3 runs to 15 residues. The germline gives CDR1 MNHEY, CDR2 SVGAGI. Trimming removed 6 bases from V and 8 bases from J, with 22 bases in between. CDR3 DNA sequence: TGTGCCAGCAGCTTGGGACGCCCGGGGGGTAACGGCTACACCTTC. Translating gives CASSLGRPGGNGYTF.

This clone appeared once. The chain joins TRBV2 to TRBJ1-1; D ambiguous. Trimming shortened V by 7 bases and J by 1 base, and 10 bases separated the two germline ends. The CDR3 covers 13 residues. The V gene's germline CDR1 is SNHLY and CDR2 FYNNEI. This chain's CDR3 is CASTWAGNTEAFF. DNA for the CDR3: TGTGCCAGCACCTGGGCGGGGAACACTGAAGCTTTCTTT.

The chain carries TRBV25-1 and TRBJ2-5; a weak D match, TRBD2 (5 bases). The CDR3 is made up of 13 amino acids. Per the germline V gene, CDR1 is MGHDK and CDR2 is SYGVNS. The V and J ends lost 7 bases and 1 base respectively, with 10 bases between them. The CDR3 sequence: CASTPGLQETQYF. DNA for the CDR3: TGTGCCAGCACCCCAGGACTCCAAGAGACCCAGTACTTC.

This clone was detected only a few times. The rearrangement links TRBV7-3 to TRBJ1-1; possible D gene TRBD1, 5 bases. CDR1 and CDR2 from the germline V gene are SGHTA and FQGTGA. The CDR3 is 15 amino acids. V dropped 3 bases and J dropped 1 base, with 12 bases sitting between them. Written as DNA, the CDR3 is TGTGCCAGCAGCTTGGGGCCGTCGCAGAACACTGAAGCTTTCTTT. Translating it yields CASSLGPSQNTEAFF. Drawing the rest from reference TRBV7-3 and TRBJ1-1, the complete variable domain is GAGVSQTPSNKVTEKGKYVELRCDPISGHTALYWYRQSLGQGPEFLIYFQGTGAADDSGLPNDRFFAVRPEGSVSTLKIQRTERGDSAVYLCASSLGPSQNTEAFFGQGTRLTVV.

The chain uses TRBV7-9 and TRBJ2-2; a weak D match, TRBD1 (6 bases). V was shortened by 5 bases and J by 7 bases, with 17 bases between the two germline ends. The CDR3 contains 15 residues. Germline-derived CDR1 and CDR2 are SEHNR and FQNEAQ (reference sequence). CDR3 nucleotide sequence: TGTGCCAGCAGCCCAGAGGGGGAACGGGGCGGGGAGCTGTTTTTT. This encodes CASSPEGERGGELFF.

In its sample, this clone was seen a few times. This chain links TRBV5-1 with TRBJ1-1; D unclear. Germline CDR1 reads SGHRS; CDR2 reads YFSETQ. The CDR3 is 15 residues long. The V and J ends lost 1 base and 5 bases respectively, with 15 bases between them. In nucleotides, the CDR3 is TGCGCCAGCAGCTTGACCGGCGGTGACCGGACTGAAGCTTTCTTT. Amino acid sequence: CASSLTGGDRTEAFF.

This chain uses TRBV27 with TRBJ1-6; TRBD1 matches at 9 bases. Germline V lookup: CDR1 MNHEY, CDR2 SMNVEV (reference sequence). V lost 5 bases, J lost 8 bases, and 10 bases stayed unmatched. CDR3 length equals 16 residues. CDR3 loop: CASSGPGQGKHSPLHF. The CDR3 DNA follows: TGTGCCAGCAGTGGCCCCGGACAGGGGAAACATTCACCCCTCCACTTT.

There are a few counts of this clone. The chain links TRBV6-5 to TRBJ1-3; 12 nucleotides line up with TRBD1. J lost 7 bases, V lost 2 bases, and 6 bases had no gene match. CDR3 size: 16 residues. Germline V lookup: CDR1 MNHEY, CDR2 SVGAGI. The CDR3 DNA reads as TGTGCCAGCAGTTACAGTGCGGGACAGGGGGCGAACACCATATATTTT. Its translation is CASSYSAGQGANTIYF.

This rearrangement joins TRBV4-3 to TRBJ2-5, with 7 bases aligning to TRBD1. Germline assignment: CDR1 LGHNA and CDR2 YSLEER. V was clipped by 3 bases and J by 1 base; unmatched bases: 2. The CDR3 has 14 residues. This CDR3 is CASSQGQFQETQYF. In nucleotides, the CDR3 is TGCGCCAGCAGCCAGGGACAGTTCCAAGAGACCCAGTACTTC.

This clone was observed a handful of times. The rearrangement joins TRBV7-3 to TRBJ2-1; tentatively, D is TRBD1 (6 bases). Germline-derived CDR1 and CDR2 are SGHTA and FQGTGA. Trimming shortened V by 3 bases and J by 6 bases, and 15 bases separated the two germline ends. CDR3 length equals 15 residues. Written as DNA, the CDR3 is TGTGCCAGCAGCTTTTGGGCCCAGGGGCGCAATGAGCAGTTCTTC. Amino acids: CASSFWAQGRNEQFF.

Only a few counts were recorded for this clone. The V gene is TRBV28, the J gene TRBJ1-1; D remains unclear. The CDR3 sequence is 12 residues long. Between the trimmed V and J ends, which lost 3 bases and 5 bases, there was a span of 7 bases. Germline V gene data show CDR1 as MDHEN and CDR2 as SYDVKM. CDR3 in amino acids: CASSFSVTEAFF. CDR3 DNA sequence: TGTGCCAGCAGTTTTTCGGTAACTGAAGCTTTCTTT. The full variable domain, its missing parts supplied by reference TRBV28 and TRBJ1-1, is DVKVTQSSRYLVKRTGEKVFLECVQDMDHENMFWYRQDPGLGLRLIYFSYDVKMKEKGDIPEGYSVSREKKERFSLILESASTNQTSMYLCASSFSVTEAFFGQGTRLTVV.

The V call is TRBV4-2, the J call TRBJ2-5; D is possibly TRBD1 or TRBD2 (5 bases each). V was trimmed by 4 bases and J by 2 bases, leaving 14 bases between them. This CDR3 is built from 15 residues. CDR1 and CDR2 from the germline V gene are LGHNA and YNFKEQ. CDR3 bases: TGTGCCAGCAGCCCCGGGACGGTGGGACAAGAGACCCAGTACTTC. It is translated as CASSPGTVGQETQYF.

V and J are TRBV18 and TRBJ2-5, with TRBD1 as a possible D gene (6 bases). Germline V gene lookup returns CDR1 KGHSH and CDR2 LQKENI. The ends were cut back, 3 bases at V and 2 bases at J, with 10 bases in the middle. The CDR3 consists of 14 residues. CDR3 sequence: CASSPVTGQETQYF. CDR3 nucleotide sequence: TGTGCCAGCTCACCGGTGACAGGTCAAGAGACCCAGTACTTC. The complete variable domain, with remaining parts taken from reference TRBV18 and TRBJ2-5, reads NAGVMQNPRHLVRRRGQEARLRCSPMKGHSHVYWYRQLPEEGLKFMVYLQKENIIDESGMPKERFSAEFPKEGPSILRIQQVVRGDSAAYFCASSPVTGQETQYFGPGTRLLVL.

V usage is TRBV6-1 and J usage is TRBJ2-2; the D gene is possibly TRBD2 (6 bases). In germline, CDR1 is MNHNS, CDR2 SASEGT. This CDR3 contains 14 residues. V lost 10 bases and J 4 bases, leaving 16 bases between the germline ends. The CDR3 sequence: CATPRDSFTGELFF. The CDR3 coding sequence is TGTGCCACTCCCCGGGACTCCTTCACCGGGGAGCTGTTTTTT.

This chain uses TRBV5-6 with TRBJ1-3, with D tentatively TRBD1 (5 bases). Germline V CDR1 and CDR2: SGHDT, YYEEEE. This CDR3 comprises 15 residues. Trimming removed 4 bases from V and 0 bases from J, with 11 bases in between. The CDR3 region has the DNA TGTGCCAGCAGCCCCGGGGGTCGCTCTGGAAACACCATATATTTT. Its protein is CASSPGGRSGNTIYF.

The chain is built from TRBV7-9 and TRBJ2-2; D perhaps matches TRBD2 (5 bases). Germline V CDR1 and CDR2: SEHNR, FQNEAQ (reference sequence). The ends were cut back, 1 base at V and 7 bases at J, with 10 bases in the middle. This CDR3 spans 14 amino acids. CDR3 sequence reads: CASSLVEGRGELFF. The CDR3 nucleotides are TGTGCCAGCAGCTTAGTAGAGGGTCGCGGGGAGCTGTTTTTT.

This chain uses TRBV11-2 with TRBJ1-2; D is unresolved. Germline CDR1 is SGHAT and CDR2 is FQNNGV. The ends were cut back, 5 bases at V and 0 bases at J, with 10 bases in the middle. CDR3 length equals 14 residues. CDR3 sequence: CASSVLGTNYGYTF. The CDR3 DNA sequence: TGTGCCAGCAGCGTTCTGGGAACTAACTATGGCTACACCTTC.

This clone occurred once. This chain joins TRBV7-9 and TRBJ2-1; 8 bases fit TRBD2. The CDR3 totals 15 residues. V was clipped by 7 bases and J by 4 bases; unmatched bases: 9. CDR1 is SEHNR, CDR2 FQNEAQ, per germline (reference sequence). CDR3 sequence reads: CASTLRGLEYNEQFF. The CDR3, as DNA: TGTGCCAGCACCCTGAGGGGACTAGAATACAATGAGCAGTTCTTC.

V and J are TRBV28 and TRBJ2-5; 9 bases map to TRBD2. The CDR3 totals 16 residues. V gave up 5 bases and J gave up 5 bases; unmatched junction bases: 12. Germline V gene data show CDR1 as MDHEN and CDR2 as SYDVKM. CDR3 nucleotides: TGTGCCAGCAGTGCCCTTCTTGCGGGGGGGCGGGAGACCCAGTACTTC. As protein: CASSALLAGGRETQYF.

The chain recombines TRBV7-2 with TRBJ1-1; D ambiguous. In germline, CDR1 is SGHTA, CDR2 FQGNSA. Deletions cut 2 bases from V and 4 bases from J, with 8 bases between. This CDR3 has 13 amino acids. The CDR3 here is CASSLQRLTEAFF. CDR3 in DNA: TGTGCCAGCAGCTTACAACGGCTCACTGAAGCTTTCTTT.

The chain is built from TRBV7-2 and TRBJ1-2, with unresolved D. V gave up 3 bases and J gave up 7 bases, with 12 bases separating them. There are 13 residues in the CDR3. CDR1 is SGHTA, CDR2 FQGNSA, per germline. As DNA, the CDR3 is TGTGCCAGCAGCTTCCTGGGTGGCGGTGGCTACACCTTC. Encoded protein: CASSFLGGGGYTF.

The chain couples TRBV5-5 to TRBJ1-1; D is perhaps TRBD1 (5 bases). Germline CDR1 is SGHKS and CDR2 is YYEKEE (reference sequence). The CDR3 contains 14 residues. V lost 0 bases and J 3 bases, leaving 9 bases between the germline ends. The CDR3 nucleotides are TGTGCCAGCAGCTTGGTATGGGGGGACACTGAAGCTTTCTTT. Protein sequence: CASSLVWGDTEAFF.

The CDR3 nucleotides read TGTGCCAGCAGCCCAGGGTCCCACGAGCAGTACTTC. Residues: CASSPGSHEQYF. The chain is built from TRBV11-1 and TRBJ2-7; D may be TRBD1 (5 bases). CDR1 is SGHAT, CDR2 FQDESV, per germline (reference sequence). The CDR3 has 12 residues. Trimming pared 5 bases from V and 5 bases from J, leaving 10 bases between.

V gene TRBV5-5 combines with J gene TRBJ1-3; unclear D gene. CDR1 SGHKS and CDR2 YYEKEE come from the germline V gene (reference sequence). V was pared by 7 bases and J by 0 bases, with 14 bases between. CDR3 length: 15 amino acids. CDR3 sequence: CASRMGRDSGNTIYF. In DNA form, the CDR3 reads TGTGCCAGCCGGATGGGCAGAGACTCTGGAAACACCATATATTTT.

The chain couples TRBV7-6 to TRBJ2-3, with 8 bases that match TRBD2. Germline V lookup: CDR1 SGHVS, CDR2 FNYEAQ. CDR3 length: 15 residues. J lost 1 base, V lost 5 bases, and 5 bases had no gene match. The DNA for the CDR3 is TGTGCCAGCAGCCGGGGGGGCGGAGGCACAGATACGCAGTATTTT. This gives the protein CASSRGGGGTDTQYF. The full variable domain, with the rest looked up from reference TRBV7-6 and TRBJ2-3, is GAGVSQSPRYKVTKRGQDVALRCDPISGHVSLYWYRQALGQGPEFLTYFNYEAQQDKSGLPNDRFSAERPEGSISTLTIQRTEQRDSAMYRCASSRGGGGTDTQYFGPGTRLTVL.

The chain carries TRBV9 and TRBJ2-3, with 8 bases fitting TRBD2. CDR1 is SGDLS and CDR2 is YYNGEE in the germline V gene. CDR3 length: 16 amino acids. V dropped 0 bases and J dropped 4; count of bases not matched to a gene: 7. The CDR3 spells CASSVGVTGGADTQYF. The CDR3, as DNA: TGTGCCAGCAGCGTAGGGGTAACGGGGGGGGCAGATACGCAGTATTTT.

This chain uses TRBV18 with TRBJ1-1; D gene uncertain. Trimming shortened V by 3 bases and J by 6 bases, and 14 bases separated the two germline ends. The germline CDR1 and CDR2 sequences are KGHSH and LQKENI. The CDR3 totals 14 residues. The CDR3 sequence is CASSPGVLAPEAFF. CDR3 nucleotide sequence: TGTGCCAGCTCACCCGGGGTTCTGGCCCCTGAAGCTTTCTTT.

This chain uses TRBV4-3 with TRBJ1-2; D not certain. The length of the CDR3 is 14 residues. The V gene lost 0 bases and the J gene lost 9 bases, with 14 bases spanning the gap. Germline CDR1 and CDR2: LGHNA and YSLEER. CDR3 protein: CASSQDGTGISYTF. The CDR3 DNA follows: TGCGCCAGCAGCCAAGACGGCACGGGTATCAGCTACACCTTC.

This sequence joins TRBV7-8 and TRBJ1-3, with D hard to call. The germline V gene has CDR1 SGHVS and CDR2 FQNEAQ. This CDR3 is built from 16 residues. Deletions cut 4 bases from V and 1 base from J, with 14 bases between. CDR3: CASSWPGQTSGNTIYF. CDR3 DNA sequence: TGTGCCAGCAGCTGGCCGGGCCAAACTTCTGGAAACACCATATATTTT.

This chain links TRBV5-1 with TRBJ2-3, with D possibly being TRBD1 or TRBD2 (6 bases each). V was pared by 4 bases and J by 4 bases, with 13 bases between. The CDR3 is made up of 14 amino acids. Germline V gene lookup returns CDR1 SGHRS and CDR2 YFSETQ. CDR3 DNA: TGCGCCAGCAGCCTAGGGGGGCCGGCAGATACGCAGTATTTT. Its translation is CASSLGGPADTQYF.

This clone has a handful of counts. The rearrangement links TRBV11-3 to TRBJ1-1; D gene ambiguous. This CDR3 is 12 amino acids long. Germline V lookup: CDR1 SGHNT, CDR2 YENEEA. V was clipped by 4 bases and J by 6 bases, with 9 bases between them. In nucleotides, the CDR3 is TGTGCCAGCAGCTCGCGGCGGTCTGAAGCTTTCTTT. It codes for CASSSRRSEAFF.